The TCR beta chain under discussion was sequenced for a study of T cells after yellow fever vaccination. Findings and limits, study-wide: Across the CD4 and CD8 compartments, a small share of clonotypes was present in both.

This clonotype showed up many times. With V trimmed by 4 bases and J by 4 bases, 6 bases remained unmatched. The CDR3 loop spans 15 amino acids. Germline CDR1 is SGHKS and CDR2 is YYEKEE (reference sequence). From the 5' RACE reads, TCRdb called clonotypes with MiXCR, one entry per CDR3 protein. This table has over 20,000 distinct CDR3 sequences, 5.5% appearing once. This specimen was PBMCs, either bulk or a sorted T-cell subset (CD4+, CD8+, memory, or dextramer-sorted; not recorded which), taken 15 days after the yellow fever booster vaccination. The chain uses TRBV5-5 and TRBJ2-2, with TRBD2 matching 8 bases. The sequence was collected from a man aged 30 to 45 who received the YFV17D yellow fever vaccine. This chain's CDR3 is CASSQAGATTGELFF. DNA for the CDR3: TGTGCCAGCAGCCAAGCGGGAGCAACCACCGGGGAGCTGTTTTTT.